Following are 2 T cell receptor beta chains from one sample sequenced in a study of T cells in Graves' hyperthyroidism and ophthalmopathy. Amplification of TCR beta CDR3 regions used RNA as the template. When the TCR CDR3 underwent first-round RT-PCR, the HTBI primer set was used. TCRdb used MiXCR to reprocess the multiplex PCR reads, holding one entry per CDR3 protein. The table shows about 520,000 distinct CDR3 sequences, with approximately 25% occurring only once. Source material: blood. The receptors shown here come from a woman aged 25 to 39 with Graves' ophthalmopathy.

This clonotype was seen repeatedly, ten times or more. The chain recombines TRBV12-3 or TRBV12-4 with TRBJ1-2; 9 bases fit TRBD1. J gave up 7 bases and V 6 bases, and 9 bases lay outside the gene matches. CDR3 length equals 14 residues. CDR3 nucleotides: TGTGCCAGCAGACGTTTACAGGGGGCTCTTGGCTACACCTTC. It encodes CASRRLQGALGYTF.

The chain couples TRBV2 to TRBJ1-2; the match to TRBD1 covers 7 bases. Germline CDR1 is SNHLY and CDR2 is FYNNEI. The ends lost 7 bases at V and 3 bases at J; junction bases unmatched: 2. The CDR3 is 12 residues long. The CDR3 spells CASTQGYYGYTF. The CDR3 DNA follows: TGTGCCAGCACACAGGGGTACTATGGCTACACCTTC.